The entry below describes one T cell receptor (beta chain). Its target is not known. Germline is not matched at one junction end, which may reflect a read error. HTBI primers from iRepertoire and Arm-PCR of CDR3 regions yielded the TCR beta libraries. TCRdb passed the multiplex PCR reads through MiXCR, listing each CDR3 protein once. The data contain about half a million distinct CDR3 sequences, 9.5% to 15% of them singletons. The sample originates from a study of regulatory T cells in long-lasting Graves disease. Noted time point: newly diagnosed GD, antithyroid drugs for less than 3 months. Isolated PBMC RNA provided the starting material for the TCR library. Points from the study as a whole: Newly diagnosed patients shared approximately 1,000 public clonotypes; persistent patients shared a few thousand. Persistent disease preferred TRBV28, TRBJ1-2 and TRBJ2-5; new disease, TRBV20-1 and TRBJ2-1.

Germline assignment: CDR1 SGHTA and CDR2 FQGNSA. The CDR3 sequence is 15 residues long. This sample also appeared in a second study, on T cells in Graves' hyperthyroidism and ophthalmopathy. That work adds: First-round RT-PCR with HTBI primers amplified the TCR CDR3 region. Most clonotypes that expanded in the thyroid above 0.001 also showed up in blood.

V is TRBV7-2 and J is TRBJ2-7, with 7 bases matching TRBD1. This TCR derives from a woman aged 25-40 years with Graves disease. The material was peripheral blood mononuclear cells (PBMCs), obtained at new diagnosis, from a patient treated with antithyroid drugs. In nucleotides, the CDR3 is TGTGCCAGCAGCTTAAGAAGACAGGGCTCCTACGAGCATTACTTC. This codes for CASSLRRQGSYEHYF.